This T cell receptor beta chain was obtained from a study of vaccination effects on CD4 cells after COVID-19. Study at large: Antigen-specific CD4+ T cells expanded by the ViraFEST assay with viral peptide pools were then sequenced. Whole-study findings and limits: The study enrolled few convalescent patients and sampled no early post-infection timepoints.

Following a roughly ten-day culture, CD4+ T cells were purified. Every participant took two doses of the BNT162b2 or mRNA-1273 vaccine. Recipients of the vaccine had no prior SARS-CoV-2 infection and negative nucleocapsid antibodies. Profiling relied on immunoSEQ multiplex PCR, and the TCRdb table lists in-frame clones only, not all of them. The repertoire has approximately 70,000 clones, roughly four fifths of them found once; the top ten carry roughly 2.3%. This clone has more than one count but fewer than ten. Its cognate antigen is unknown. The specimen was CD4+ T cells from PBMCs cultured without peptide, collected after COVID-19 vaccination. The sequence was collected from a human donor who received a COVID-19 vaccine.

The CDR3 DNA reads as TGTGCCAGCAGTGCCGACAGGGGCGCCACTGAAGCTTTCTTT. Translated: CASSADRGATEAFF. V gene TRBV27 combines with J gene TRBJ1-1, with TRBD1 identical over 8 bases. This CDR3 has 14 residues. Germline V lookup: CDR1 MNHEY, CDR2 SMNVEV (reference sequence). Trimming at V came to 5 bases and at J to 4 bases, leaving 6 bases not matched to a gene.